This T cell receptor (beta chain) was retrieved from a study of breast tumors, draining lymph nodes, adjacent tissues. Study-wide results and limits: The lymph node origin of tumor T cells was framed as consistent with a hypothesis, not demonstrated. Luminal-like breast cancer showed significantly greater tumor-nontumor repertoire similarity than basal-like breast cancer did.

The lymph nodes were axillary draining lymph nodes from breast cancer patients. This clonotype was seen at least ten times. Its antigen is unidentified. V was clipped by 1 base and J by 3 bases, with 13 bases between them. This CDR3 comprises 15 residues. Germline-derived CDR1 and CDR2 are SGHVS and FQNEAQ. One entry per CDR3 protein, called by TCRdb with MiXCR from the multiplex PCR reads. Found here are fewer than 200,000 distinct CDR3 sequences, about 30% of them singletons; the top ten hold 3% to 4.5%. The receptor comes from a female donor with breast cancer. Some clones in this sample may be carry-over from other donors' samples. The chain carries TRBV7-8 and TRBJ2-7; a weak D match, TRBD1 (5 bases). The sample consisted of axillary lymph node tissue. The CDR3 DNA reads TGTGCCAGCAGCTTAGGCTGGGGCGGAATCTACGAGCAGTACTTC. It is translated as CASSLGWGGIYEQYF. The complete variable domain, with remaining parts taken from reference TRBV7-8 and TRBJ2-7, reads GAGVSQSPRYKVAKRGQDVALRCDPISGHVSLFWYQQALGQGPEFLTYFQNEAQLDKSGLPSDRFFAERPEGSVSTLKIQRTQQEDSAVYLCASSLGWGGIYEQYFGPGTRLTVT.